The 29 T cell receptor beta chains given below trace back to one sample, sequenced in a study of T cell responses to AZD1222 COVID-19 vaccine. TCRdb's copy holds only in-frame clones and misses some; the assay was immunoSEQ multiplex PCR. The repertoire holds 150,000 to 180,000 clones, about 88% seen once, with approximately 6.6% in the top ten. This material consisted of peripheral blood, taken after recovery from COVID-19. Every receptor here comes from an adult who had recovered from COVID-19.

The V gene is TRBV27, the J gene TRBJ1-2; the match to TRBD1 covers 12 bases. The CDR3 covers 18 residues. Germline-derived CDR1 and CDR2 are MNHEY and SMNVEV (reference sequence). J lost 5 bases, V lost 6 bases, and 16 bases had no gene match. CDR3 in amino acids: CASSNLGDRGRIQYGYTF. DNA for the CDR3: TGTGCCAGCAGCAACTTAGGGGACAGGGGGCGAATCCAATATGGCTACACCTTC.

The gene calls are TRBV6-4 and TRBJ2-3; D remains unclear. Trimming left V 4 bases short and J 5 bases short, with 4 bases between. Germline CDR1 and CDR2: MRHNA and SNTAGT. The CDR3 loop spans 11 amino acids. This CDR3 reads CASSVGDTQYF. For the CDR3, the DNA is TGTGCCAGCAGTGTTGGAGATACGCAGTATTTT.

The chain recombines TRBV19 with TRBJ2-5; 7 nucleotides align to TRBD1. The CDR3 length is 14 residues. V lost 6 bases to trimming and J lost 3 bases; unmatched junction nucleotides: 7. Germline loops: CDR1 LNHDA, CDR2 SQIVND (reference sequence). Here the CDR3 DNA reads TGTGCCAGTAGATCCGGGACAGCGAAAGAGACCCAGTACTTC. It codes for CASRSGTAKETQYF.

This clone has more than one count but fewer than ten. V gene TRBV3-1 (or the pseudogene TRBV3-2) combines with J gene TRBJ1-4, with no clear D. V lost 5 bases to trimming and J lost 8 bases, with 12 bases between them. CDR1 LGHDT and CDR2 YNNKEL come from the germline V gene (reference sequence). The CDR3 is 13 residues long. The CDR3 nucleotides are TGTGCCAGCAGCGCCCGGTTCCGGGAAAAACTGTTTTTT. Translating it yields CASSARFREKLFF.

V is TRBV6-5 and J is TRBJ1-3; 7 bases map to TRBD1. This CDR3 has 14 residues. V was clipped by 6 bases and J by 4 bases; unmatched bases: 6. Germline assignment: CDR1 MNHEY and CDR2 SVGAGI. Here the CDR3 reads CASRPGGEGNTIYF. DNA for the CDR3: TGTGCCAGCAGACCAGGGGGAGAGGGAAACACCATATATTTT.

The chain carries TRBV19 and TRBJ2-7, with a possible D match to TRBD1 (6 bases). The CDR3 is made up of 16 amino acids. V was shortened by 5 bases and J by 4 bases, with 21 bases between the two germline ends. CDR1 and CDR2 (germline): LNHDA, SQIVND (reference sequence). This CDR3 is CASSPTVTGKSYEQYF. The CDR3 coding sequence is TGTGCCAGTAGTCCGACCGTAACAGGGAAGTCGTACGAGCAGTACTTC.

The CDR3 DNA sequence: TGTGCCAGCAGCGACAGGTCCCGCACTGAAGCTTTCTTT. Its translation is CASSDRSRTEAFF. The V and J genes are TRBV7-9 and TRBJ1-1, with TRBD1 as a possible D gene (6 bases). Germline V CDR1 and CDR2: SEHNR, FQNEAQ (reference sequence). This CDR3 has 13 residues. Between the trimmed V and J ends, which lost 5 bases and 4 bases, there was a span of 11 bases.

The rearrangement links TRBV15 to TRBJ1-3; D remains unclear. CDR1 is LNHNV and CDR2 is YYDKDF in the germline V gene (reference sequence). The V end lost 1 base, the J end lost 6 bases, and 4 bases lay between the germline ends. This CDR3 has 12 amino acids. The CDR3, as DNA: TGTGCCACCAGCAGAGCAGCAAACACCATATATTTT. Translating it yields CATSRAANTIYF.

This chain joins TRBV9 and TRBJ2-6; D remains unclear. V lost 4 bases and J 4 bases, leaving 21 bases between the germline ends. There are 18 residues in the CDR3. Germline CDR1 reads SGDLS; CDR2 reads YYNGEE. CDR3 nucleotides: TGTGCCAGCAGCCCCTTGGGTCAAAGAACTACCGGGGCCAACGTCCTGACTTTC. Its protein is CASSPLGQRTTGANVLTF.

The chain couples TRBV15 to TRBJ2-5; D gene unclear. Germline CDR1 LNHNV, CDR2 YYDKDF (reference sequence). This CDR3 has 13 amino acids. Trimming removed 5 bases from V and 2 bases from J, with 9 bases in between. The CDR3 bases are TGTGCCACCAGCGGCACCCTTCAAGAGACCCAGTACTTC. It translates to CATSGTLQETQYF.

The rearrangement uses TRBV5-1 and TRBJ2-5; perhaps TRBD2 as D (6 bases). The CDR3 loop spans 15 amino acids. Germline CDR1 SGHRS, CDR2 YFSETQ. Trimming stripped 3 bases from V and 0 bases from J, with 12 bases between. CDR3: CASSWVRDYQETQYF. The CDR3 bases are TGCGCCAGCAGCTGGGTTAGGGACTACCAAGAGACCCAGTACTTC. The whole variable domain, filled in from reference TRBV5-1 and TRBJ2-5, reads KAGVTQTPRYLIKTRGQQVTLSCSPISGHRSVSWYQQTPGQGLQFLFEYFSETQRNKGNFPGRFSGRQFSNSRSEMNVSTLELGDSALYLCASSWVRDYQETQYFGPGTRLLVL.

This chain uses TRBV19 with TRBJ1-5; D may be TRBD1 (5 bases). Trimming shortened V by 4 bases and J by 0 bases, and 13 bases separated the two germline ends. The CDR3 is 16 residues long. Germline CDR1 is LNHDA and CDR2 is SQIVND (reference sequence). The CDR3 bases are TGTGCCAGTAGTACAGCAAGGGGATATAGCAATCAGCCCCAGCATTTT. Encoded protein: CASSTARGYSNQPQHF.

This chain uses TRBV9 with TRBJ1-5; D perhaps matches TRBD1 (5 bases). Germline loops: CDR1 SGDLS, CDR2 YYNGEE. The V and J ends lost 0 bases and 7 bases respectively, with 14 bases between them. The CDR3 covers 15 residues. The DNA of the CDR3 is TGTGCCAGCAGCGTAGGTGAGGGGAGGGGACAGCCCCAGCATTTT. Encoded protein: CASSVGEGRGQPQHF.

The chain combines TRBV7-2 with TRBJ1-1; D is unclear. The V gene's germline CDR1 is SGHTA and CDR2 FQGNSA. Between the trimmed V and J ends, which lost 4 bases and 0 bases, there was a span of 9 bases. This CDR3 has 14 residues. The CDR3 protein is CASSYQDLNTEAFF. The DNA for the CDR3 is TGTGCCAGCAGCTACCAAGACTTGAACACTGAAGCTTTCTTT.

The count of this clone is one. The J gene is TRBJ1-3, the V gene TRBV5-4; D uncertain. The CDR3 runs to 14 residues. Germline lookup yields CDR1 SGHNT and CDR2 YYREEE (reference sequence). Trimming cost V 1 base and J 0 bases, with 5 bases left between them. Written as DNA, the CDR3 is TGTGCCAGCAGCTTGACCCTCTCTGGAAACACCATATATTTT. Residues: CASSLTLSGNTIYF.

The V call is TRBV28, the J call TRBJ1-4; D is perhaps TRBD1 (5 bases). V was shortened by 8 bases and J by 7 bases, with 20 bases between the two germline ends. Germline CDR1 reads MDHEN; CDR2 reads SYDVKM. CDR3 size: 15 residues. The CDR3 spells CASPLEGTAGEKLFF. The CDR3 DNA follows: TGTGCCAGCCCCTTAGAGGGGACGGCGGGTGAAAAACTGTTTTTT. Together with reference TRBV28 and TRBJ1-4, the CDR3 gives the full variable domain: DVKVTQSSRYLVKRTGEKVFLECVQDMDHENMFWYRQDPGLGLRLIYFSYDVKMKEKGDIPEGYSVSREKKERFSLILESASTNQTSMYLCASPLEGTAGEKLFFGSGTQLSVL.

This clone has a handful of counts. The rearrangement uses TRBV7-8 and TRBJ2-5, with a tentative D call TRBD2 (5 bases). Per germline, CDR1 SGHVS and CDR2 FQNEAQ. The CDR3 runs to 12 residues. V lost 3 bases and J 5 bases, leaving 7 bases between the germline ends. The CDR3 sequence is CASSFREETQYF. The CDR3 nucleotides read TGTGCCAGCAGCTTTAGGGAGGAGACCCAGTACTTC. The complete variable domain, with remaining parts taken from reference TRBV7-8 and TRBJ2-5, reads GAGVSQSPRYKVAKRGQDVALRCDPISGHVSLFWYQQALGQGPEFLTYFQNEAQLDKSGLPSDRFFAERPEGSVSTLKIQRTQQEDSAVYLCASSFREETQYFGPGTRLLVL.

The gene calls are TRBV28 and TRBJ1-1; 10 bases match TRBD1. This CDR3 has 14 amino acids. The V and J ends lost 10 bases and 5 bases, in that order; junction bases with no gene match: 10. Per germline, CDR1 MDHEN and CDR2 SYDVKM. CDR3 DNA: TGTGCCACCGGGACAGGGGTGTTTGGTACTGAAGCTTTCTTT. Translated, it gives CATGTGVFGTEAFF. The complete variable domain, with remaining parts taken from reference TRBV28 and TRBJ1-1, reads DVKVTQSSRYLVKRTGEKVFLECVQDMDHENMFWYRQDPGLGLRLIYFSYDVKMKEKGDIPEGYSVSREKKERFSLILESASTNQTSMYLCATGTGVFGTEAFFGQGTRLTVV.

This clone was observed a single time. The V and J genes are TRBV6-2 or TRBV6-3 and TRBJ2-7, with TRBD2 matching 7 bases. The germline V gene encodes CDR1 MNHEY and CDR2 SVGEGT. The CDR3 has 16 amino acids. The V gene end was trimmed by 6 bases and the J gene end by 4 bases; junction bases not matched to a gene: 15. The CDR3: CASSSTSGLLRYEQYF. The CDR3 region has the DNA TGTGCCAGCAGCTCGACCTCGGGACTATTACGTTACGAGCAGTACTTC.

This sequence joins TRBV11-3 and TRBJ2-2; 9 bases align to TRBD1. V was pared by 5 bases and J by 3 bases, with 4 bases of the junction left unmatched. There are 15 residues in the CDR3. Germline CDR1 and CDR2: SGHNT and YENEEA. The CDR3 nucleotides read TGTGCCAGCAGCCCAGGGACAGGGTACACCGGGGAGCTGTTTTTT. It specifies CASSPGTGYTGELFF.

The V call is TRBV5-5, the J call TRBJ1-2; TRBD1 is a possible D gene (6 bases). CDR1 is SGHKS, CDR2 YYEKEE, per germline (reference sequence). CDR3 size: 11 residues. With 4 bases removed from V and 9 bases from J, the gap between germline ends came to 10 bases. DNA of the CDR3: TGTGCCAGCAGCAGGACAGAGAGCTACACCTTC. Its protein product is CASSRTESYTF.

This clone was recorded only once. The chain couples TRBV14 to TRBJ1-2; 8 bases agree with TRBD1. Germline V CDR1 and CDR2: SGHDN, FVKESK. The V gene end was trimmed by 4 bases and the J gene end by 2 bases; junction bases not matched to a gene: 6. The CDR3 totals 15 residues. The chain's CDR3 is CASSPRTGFNYGYTF. CDR3 coding DNA: TGTGCCAGCAGCCCTCGGACAGGGTTCAACTATGGCTACACCTTC.

This clone was observed a handful of times. The gene calls are TRBV5-6 and TRBJ2-2; D gene unclear. The V end was cut by 0 bases, the J end by 1 base, with 7 bases between. This CDR3 has 15 residues. Germline V gene data show CDR1 as SGHDT and CDR2 as YYEEEE. The CDR3 loop reads CASSLVQMNTGELFF. Written as DNA, the CDR3 is TGTGCCAGCAGCTTGGTACAGATGAACACCGGGGAGCTGTTTTTT.

J is TRBJ2-6 and V is TRBV4-3, with D hard to call. This CDR3 spans 16 amino acids. Germline loops: CDR1 LGHNA, CDR2 YSLEER. With 0 bases removed from V and 0 bases from J, the gap between germline ends came to 6 bases. The CDR3 spells CASSQDGFSGANVLTF. CDR3 bases: TGCGCCAGCAGCCAAGATGGCTTCTCTGGGGCCAACGTCCTGACTTTC.

The V call is TRBV29-1, the J call TRBJ1-2, with unresolved D. The CDR3 runs to 12 residues. The germline V gene has CDR1 SQVTM and CDR2 ANQGSEA. Trimming removed 6 bases at V and 7 bases at J, with 15 bases between. The CDR3 coding sequence is TGCAGCGTCGCCCGGCAGGCAGGTGGCTACACCTTC. Its translation is CSVARQAGGYTF.

The rearrangement uses TRBV7-2 and TRBJ1-5; maybe TRBD1 (6 bases). V was pared by 1 base and J by 8 bases, with 15 bases between. This CDR3 region has 15 residues. The germline V gene has CDR1 SGHTA and CDR2 FQGNSA. The CDR3 DNA follows: TGTGCCAGCAGCTTAGAGGGCAGGGGACAAAAGCCCCAGCATTTT. It codes for CASSLEGRGQKPQHF.

V is TRBV7-8 and J is TRBJ1-6; the D gene is possibly TRBD1 (6 bases). V was clipped by 1 base and J by 7 bases, with 8 bases between them. The CDR3 consists of 14 residues. Per germline, CDR1 SGHVS and CDR2 FQNEAQ. The DNA for the CDR3 is TGTGCCAGCAGCTTAGTGACAGGCAATTCACCCCTCCACTTT. Translating it yields CASSLVTGNSPLHF.

This sequence joins TRBV11-2 and TRBJ2-7; D uncertain. From germline, CDR1 is SGHAT and CDR2 FQNNGV. CDR3 length equals 11 residues. Trimming pared 1 base from V and 12 bases from J, leaving 10 bases between. This CDR3 is CASSLGHERYF. CDR3 sequence (DNA): TGTGCCAGCAGCTTAGGACACGAACGGTACTTC.

The CDR3 reads CASSEGGVQETQYF. The CDR3 DNA is TGTGCCAGCAGCGAAGGAGGGGTTCAAGAGACCCAGTACTTC. The chain combines TRBV9 with TRBJ2-5; possible D gene TRBD2, 6 bases. This CDR3 has 14 residues. With 3 bases removed from V and 2 bases from J, the gap between germline ends came to 11 bases. From germline, CDR1 is SGDLS and CDR2 YYNGEE.